The sequence of this T cell receptor beta chain was determined in a study of T cells in Graves' hyperthyroidism and ophthalmopathy. Study conclusions and caveats: The majority of expanded thyroid clonotypes above 0.001 also appeared in blood.

In its sample, this clonotype was seen many times. The target antigen is unknown. What was amplified from RNA transcripts were TCR beta CDR3 regions. RT-PCR in the first round (using the HTBI primer set) targeted the TCR CDR3. TCRdb independently ran MiXCR on the multiplex PCR reads; one entry per CDR3 protein. The sample carries about 400,000 distinct CDR3 sequences, about 15% recorded once. Each diagnosis drew on symptoms, thyroxine, TRAb, thyroid ultrasound and orbital computed tomography findings. Sequencing input: blood. The receptor was derived from a woman aged 25-40 years with Graves' hyperthyroidism.

In nucleotides, the CDR3 is TGTGCCAGCAGCCTTTCCGGGACAGGGATTAATCAGCCCCAGCATTTT. This sequence encodes CASSLSGTGINQPQHF. This chain links TRBV3-1 with TRBJ1-5; 9 bases are a match to TRBD1. V trimming: 4 bases; J trimming: 4 bases; junction bases outside the gene matches: 8. CDR3 size: 16 residues. Looked up from germline, CDR1 is LGHDT and CDR2 is YNNKEL (reference sequence). Full variable domain (rest looked up from reference TRBV3-1 and TRBJ1-5): DTAVSQTPKYLVTQMGNDKSIKCEQNLGHDTMYWYKQDSKKFLKIMFSYNNKELIINETVPNRFSPKSPDKAHLNLHINSLELGDSAVYFCASSLSGTGINQPQHFGDGTRLSIL.